This TCR beta chain was recorded in a study of OX40 agonist ivuxolimab in advanced cancers. For the wider study: Ivuxolimab, which targeted the costimulatory receptor OX40 (CD134), was an agonistic, fully human IgG2 monoclonal antibody. Intravenous ivuxolimab was administered to patients every 2 weeks at six dose levels: 0.01, 0.1, 0.3, 1.5, 3 and 10 mg/kg. Of the approximately 53 patients in dose escalation, around 19 had hepatocellular carcinoma, roughly 15 had melanoma, 9 had renal cell carcinoma and 9 had head and neck cancer. In the dose-escalation cohort, 70% to 90% of patients were male, and the mean age was 60 years with a range of about 20 to 80. Prior anti-PD-1, anti-PD-L1 or anti-CTLA-4 therapy was permitted, and checkpoint inhibitors had been received by 30% to 40% of dose-escalation patients. Partial responses were achieved by three dose-escalation patients, of whom one had hepatocellular carcinoma and two had cutaneous melanoma. The point of sequencing TCRbeta in the periphery was to test whether ivuxolimab changed TCR sequence diversity and drove clonal T-cell expansion. The monotherapy dose-escalation portion (N of about 52 patients) of the phase I ivuxolimab trial is reported in the paper. What the research found in general, with its limitations: In partial responders in the 0.1-3.0 mg/kg groups, normalized peripheral clonal expansion was found to be among the lowest, especially among CD8+ T cells. Low levels of normalized T-cell clonal expansion were also seen in some patients who did not respond. Which antigens the clonally expanded peripheral T cells were specific for was not determined. At doses of 0.1 to 3.0 mg/kg, clonal expansion of both CD4+ and CD8+ T cells in blood was seen between baseline and week 6. After ivuxolimab, more expanded clones were found on average in CD8+ T cells than in CD4+ T cells.

To sequence the TCRbeta CDR3 region, genomic DNA was isolated from the sorted cells. TCRbeta CDR3 regions were sequenced using the immunoSEQ Assay. TCRdb retrieved this table from immuneACCESS and kept in-frame rearrangements only. Not all clones are present; in checked studies, unresolved V genes account for under half, and no reason is known for the remainder. The sample has some 86,000 clones on record, roughly 94% of them singletons. 8.5% to 10% of the sample goes to the ten largest clones. A remark on this clone: There is no known antigen for this receptor. Qualities for individual bases were not recorded, and no much larger clone is one base off.

The germline V gene specifies MNHEY as CDR1 and SVGAGI as CDR2. V and J are trimmed by 8 bases and 2 bases, and the gene matches miss 2 bases of the junction. From its cysteine to its phenylalanine, the CDR3 spans 13 amino acids. CDR3 DNA only is kept here, 39 bases in frame from base 1. Patients with autoimmune disease history or receiving systemic immunosuppression were excluded from the trial. In every dose cohort, peripheral blood was drawn for TCR sequencing at baseline, cycle 4 day 1, and cycle 7 day 1. Samples were obtained from an open-label, multicenter, first-in-human phase I dose-escalation trial of ivuxolimab. Adults with locally advanced or metastatic melanoma, renal cell carcinoma, hepatocellular carcinoma or head and neck squamous cell carcinoma were enrolled in the trial. Before TCR sequencing, CD4+ T cells and CD8+ T cells from peripheral blood were sorted into separate populations.

The sequence was obtained from an adult with an advanced solid tumor such as melanoma, head and neck, liver or kidney cancer. The material sequenced was CD4+ or CD8+ T cells sorted from blood, taken in a trial of the OX40 agonist ivuxolimab. Recombination linked TRBV6-5 to TRBJ2-2; TRBD1 matches 7 bases in the middle. CDR3 reads: CASRDSNTGELFF. The bases are TGTGCCAGCCGGGACAGCAACACCGGGGAGCTGTTTTTT.